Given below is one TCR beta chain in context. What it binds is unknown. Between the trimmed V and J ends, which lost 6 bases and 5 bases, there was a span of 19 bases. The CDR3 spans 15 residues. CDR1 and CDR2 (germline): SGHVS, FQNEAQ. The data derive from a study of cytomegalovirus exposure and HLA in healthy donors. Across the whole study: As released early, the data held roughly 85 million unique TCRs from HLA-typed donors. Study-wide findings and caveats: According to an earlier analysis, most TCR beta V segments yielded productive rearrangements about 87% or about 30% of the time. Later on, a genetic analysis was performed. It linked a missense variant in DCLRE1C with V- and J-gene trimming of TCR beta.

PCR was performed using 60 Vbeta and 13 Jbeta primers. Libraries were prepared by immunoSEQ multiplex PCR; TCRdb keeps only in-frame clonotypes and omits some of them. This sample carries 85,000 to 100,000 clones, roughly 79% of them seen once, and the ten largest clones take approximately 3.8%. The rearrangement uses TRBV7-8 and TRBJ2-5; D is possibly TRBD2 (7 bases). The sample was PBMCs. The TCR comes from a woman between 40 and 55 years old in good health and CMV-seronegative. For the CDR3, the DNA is TGTGCCAGCAGGCAATTTCGGGGGGCAATCGAGACCCAGTACTTC. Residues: CASRQFRGAIETQYF.